This T cell receptor (beta chain) was observed in a study of spatial heterogeneity in lung cancer (dated by TCRdb to between 2018 and 2021). Broadly, across the study: Beta-chain transcripts were consistently detected in greater numbers than alpha-chain transcripts, which likely reflected higher beta-chain transcript abundance. A strong correlation was found between TCR transcript counts in tumor regions and a T cell transcriptional module score from matched bulk RNA-seq. In the raw uncorrected reads, each unique combination of TCR and UMI appeared on average more than ten times. TCR alpha and beta repertoires were quantitatively compared across multiple tumor regions, matched nontumor lung and blood in non-small cell lung cancer. TCR repertoire features were related to nonsynonymous mutation counts determined by whole-exome sequencing of tumor tissue. At surgery, both alpha and beta chains were TCR-sequenced in roughly 230 tumor regions, approximately 64 matched nontumor lung samples and over 50 PBMC samples. Beyond this particular receptor, the publication reports: Confirming at a functional level the hypothesis that regional TCRs recognize regional mutations was considered to require additional single-cell paired TCR alpha and beta sequencing. TCR-seq was estimated to cover only 6% to 7% of tumor T cells for alpha chains and around 12% for beta chains. Counts of ubiquitous and regional expanded TCRs were found to correlate with counts of ubiquitous and regional nonsynonymous mutations, respectively. The tumor nonsynonymous mutation count correlated with the number of expanded intratumoral alpha and beta TCRs.

This specimen's time point label, interpreted: sample taken at primary tumor resection. Donors were 72 patients with early-stage, untreated non-small cell lung cancer from the lung TRACERx cohort. Whole RNA extracted from tumor and nontumor lung tissue, or from cryopreserved PBMC samples, was used for TCR sequencing without cell sorting. Only patients for whom sufficient RNA was available from at least two tumor regions were selected for TCR sequencing. Before being selected, tumor and adjacent nontumor lung specimens were reviewed by a lung pathologist. Points on this clonotype: Its antigen target is currently unknown. Since a much larger clone is just one base distant, this may be a read error.

The germline V gene (reference sequence) specifies SEHNR as CDR1 and FQNEAQ as CDR2. The cysteine opens and the phenylalanine closes a CDR3 of 13 amino acids. Only the CDR3 portion is preserved as DNA: 39 bases, with reading frame beginning at the first base. The library was generated by 5' RACE. The data were produced on a NextSeq 500. To allow correction of PCR and sequencing errors, the TCR library protocol tagged every TCR cDNA molecule with a unique molecular identifier. In the authors' own workflow: TCR identification, UMI-based error correction and CDR3 extraction were all carried out with Decombinator tools. Expanded TCRs were defined as those above a frequency of 2 per 1,000, corresponding to the top 1% of the tumor frequency distribution. Expanded tumor TCRs statistically deemed absent (corrected P<0.05) from at least one tumor region were classed as regional, and all other expanded tumor TCRs were classed as ubiquitous. Each repertoire was subsampled 100 times to 5,000 TCRs, after which Renyi diversity was computed with the R vegan package. CDR3 similarity networks were constructed using string-kernel similarity of amino acid triplets, with links drawn between CDR3s whose pairwise similarity was above 0.82. The public reads were quality trimmed at Q25 with fastp and then assembled into clones with MiXCR by TCRdb, keeping productive beta chains. Every entry covers one CDR3 protein and lists the most common genes and DNA from its rows. For this entry, the V and J calls and clone size follow TCRdb and not the study's own pipeline. The sample has about 100,000 distinct CDR3 sequences on record, 3.5% to 5% of them singletons. The ten largest clones take up over 20% of the sample.

Material: lung tumor tissue, obtained at surgery. This clonotype originated in a male donor with early-stage non-small cell lung cancer. In this chain, TRBV7-9 is recombined with TRBJ1-1, with the D gene not confidently named. At the DNA level, the sequence is TGTGACAGCAGCTTCGGGCCGAACACTGAAGCTTTCTTT. This yields the protein CDSSFGPNTEAFF.